What follows is one T cell receptor (beta chain) and its context. This sample is drawn from a study of radiation and T cells in renal cell carcinoma. The CDR3 is 15 amino acids. Per germline, CDR1 SGHKS and CDR2 YYEKEE (reference sequence). J was trimmed by 5 bases and V by 3 bases; bases with no gene match: 8. As to time point: blood 4 weeks post-SBRT, at nephrectomy. Sample treatment: 15 Gy SBRT to primary tumor, nephrectomy 4 weeks later. Nephrectomy followed 15 Gy stereotactic body radiation by 4 weeks. Serial blood draws occurred at baseline and 2 and 4 weeks post-SBRT. The data were produced by immunoSEQ multiplex PCR, yet TCRdb's version contains in-frame clones alone and is incomplete. The table lists over 30,000 clones, around 85% of them singletons, with 33% in the top ten.

The specimen was blood, collected from a patient whose treatment included radiotherapy and nephrectomy. The chain links TRBV5-5 to TRBJ2-3; 8 bases fit TRBD2. This receptor was taken from a man aged 55 to 70 with renal cell carcinoma. Here the CDR3 DNA reads TGTGCCAGCAGCTCGTCGGGGGGGTTCAGAGATACGCAGTATTTT. The encoded protein is CASSSSGGFRDTQYF. The complete variable domain, with remaining parts taken from reference TRBV5-5 and TRBJ2-3, reads DAGVTQSPTHLIKTRGQQVTLRCSPISGHKSVSWYQQVLGQGPQFIFQYYEKEERGRGNFPDRFSARQFPNYSSELNVNALLLGDSALYLCASSSSGGFRDTQYFGPGTRLTVL.